The 10 T cell receptor beta chains reported below all come from one sample, sequenced in a study of T-cell memory formation after mild COVID-19. TCRdb processed the 5' RACE reads anew with MiXCR; each CDR3 protein has one entry. The data show 190,000 or so distinct CDR3 sequences, 20% to 25% seen once. Sequencing was carried out using PBMCs or a T cell subset sorted from them (not recorded which). All receptors derive from an adult woman who had mild COVID-19 (a few samples of this study predate the infection). Cell type and time point are not known.

This clonotype occurred a few times. This chain uses TRBV5-1 with TRBJ2-1; 12 bases are shared with TRBD2. Germline CDR1 and CDR2: SGHRS and YFSETQ. The CDR3 runs 18 residues. The V gene end was trimmed by 3 bases and the J gene end by 5 bases; junction bases not matched to a gene: 12. The CDR3 spells CASSSSGGARSLHNEQFF. In DNA form, the CDR3 reads TGCGCCAGCAGCTCTAGCGGGGGGGCGAGGTCTCTCCACAATGAGCAGTTCTTC.

Here the CDR3 reads CAVGPSDTGELFF. CDR3 DNA sequence: TGTGCCGTTGGACCCTCGGACACCGGGGAGCTGTTTTTT. J is TRBJ2-2 and V is TRBV7-2; D unclear. V lost 11 bases and J lost 3, with 13 bases in between. In germline, CDR1 is SGHTA, CDR2 FQGNSA. The CDR3 is 13 residues long.

V is TRBV20-1 and J is TRBJ2-7, with a weak D call TRBD2 (6 bases). Trimming cost V 0 bases and J 1 base, with 16 bases left between them. This CDR3 region has 16 residues. Germline CDR1 is DFQATT and CDR2 is SNEGSKA (reference sequence). The CDR3 DNA follows: TGCAGTGCTAGAGACGAGATAGCGGACGTATCCTACGAGCAGTACTTC. It codes for CSARDEIADVSYEQYF.

This sequence joins TRBV6-2 or TRBV6-3 and TRBJ2-2, with 9 nucleotides matching TRBD1. This CDR3 is built from 21 residues. V lost 2 bases and J lost 5; bases outside the gene matches: 21. Germline V gene data show CDR1 as MNHEY and CDR2 as SVGEGT. The CDR3 DNA reads TGTGCCAGCAGTTACCATAGAAGGGACAGGGAGAAACAAGGAGAAACCGGGGAGCTGTTTTTT. It encodes CASSYHRRDREKQGETGELFF.

V is TRBV7-9 and J is TRBJ1-3; D ambiguous. The germline V gene encodes CDR1 SEHNR and CDR2 FQNEAQ (reference sequence). V gave up 4 bases and J gave up 2 bases, with 9 bases separating them. This CDR3 is 14 amino acids long. CDR3 loop: CASSSTTPGNTIYF. The CDR3 nucleotides are TGTGCCAGCAGCTCAACTACCCCTGGAAACACCATATATTTT.

This clonotype occurred a few times. This chain links TRBV15 with TRBJ2-1; D is unclear. CDR3 length equals 13 residues. With 3 bases removed from V and 7 bases from J, the gap between germline ends came to 10 bases. CDR1 and CDR2 from the germline V gene are LNHNV and YYDKDF (reference sequence). As DNA, the CDR3 is TGTGCCACCAGCAGTCGTTCGGCTAATGAGCAGTTCTTC. Translation: CATSSRSANEQFF. Looking up the rest from reference TRBV15 and TRBJ2-1 gives the full variable domain: DAMVIQNPRYQVTQFGKPVTLSCSQTLNHNVMYWYQQKSSQAPKLLFHYYDKDFNNEADTPDNFQSRRPNTSFCFLDIRSPGLGDTAMYLCATSSRSANEQFFGPGTRLTVL.

This clonotype was counted a few times. The chain recombines TRBV27 with TRBJ2-3; D ambiguous. Trimming took off 8 bases at V and 2 bases at J, with 14 bases between the two ends. The CDR3 length is 14 residues. The germline V gene has CDR1 MNHEY and CDR2 SMNVEV (reference sequence). DNA for the CDR3: TGTGCCAGCTCGAAAGCCAGAAACACAGATACGCAGTATTTT. Translated, it gives CASSKARNTDTQYF.

J is TRBJ2-7 and V is TRBV29-1; 8 bases fit TRBD1. The junction had 4 bases not matched to a gene; V was cut back by 2 bases and J by 1 base. CDR3 length equals 14 residues. The germline V gene has CDR1 SQVTM and CDR2 ANQGSEA. Written as DNA, the CDR3 is TGCAGCGTTGAATATCGGACAGGGTCCTACGAGCAGTACTTC. Its translation is CSVEYRTGSYEQYF.

This clonotype was counted only a few times. V gene TRBV20-1 combines with J gene TRBJ2-3, with 13 positions matching TRBD2. Per germline, CDR1 DFQATT and CDR2 SNEGSKA (reference sequence). This CDR3 has 15 residues. Trimming took 6 bases from V and 4 from J; bases not matched to a gene: 7. In DNA, the CDR3 is TGCAGTGCGCCACAACTAGCGGGAGGGGCAGATACGCAGTATTTT. It yields the protein CSAPQLAGGADTQYF.

The chain is built from TRBV6-5 and TRBJ1-1; D remains unclear. This CDR3 comprises 14 residues. Germline V lookup: CDR1 MNHEY, CDR2 SVGAGI. V shed 2 bases and J shed 2 bases, with 9 bases lying between them. The CDR3 DNA follows: TGTGCCAGCAGTTACGAACGGAGAAACACTGAAGCTTTCTTT. Translation: CASSYERRNTEAFF.